Listed here are 2 T cell receptor beta chains from one sample, sequenced in a study of siplizumab effects on memory and regulatory T cells. TCRdb's copy holds only in-frame clones and misses some; the assay was immunoSEQ multiplex PCR. The sample lists about 100,000 clones, 75% to 95% occurring once. Sequenced input: CD4+ T cells sorted from blood. The receptors shown here come from a human donor in good health. Some clones in this sample may be carry-over from other donors' samples.

The genes are TRBV10-2 and TRBJ2-2; D is ambiguous. Trimming left V 4 bases short and J 5 bases short, with 11 bases between. This CDR3 has 14 amino acids. CDR1 WSHSY and CDR2 SAAADI come from the germline V gene. The CDR3 protein is CASSVLEFTGELFF. The CDR3 nucleotides read TGCGCCAGCAGTGTCCTAGAGTTTACCGGGGAGCTGTTTTTT.

The chain combines TRBV7-2 with TRBJ2-3, with TRBD2 identical over 8 bases. This CDR3 is 15 amino acids long. With V trimmed by 6 bases and J by 4 bases, 9 bases remained unmatched. CDR1 SGHTA and CDR2 FQGNSA come from the germline V gene. The CDR3 reads CASSTPGLGSDTQYF. In nucleotides, the CDR3 is TGTGCCAGCAGTACCCCGGGACTAGGCTCAGATACGCAGTATTTT.